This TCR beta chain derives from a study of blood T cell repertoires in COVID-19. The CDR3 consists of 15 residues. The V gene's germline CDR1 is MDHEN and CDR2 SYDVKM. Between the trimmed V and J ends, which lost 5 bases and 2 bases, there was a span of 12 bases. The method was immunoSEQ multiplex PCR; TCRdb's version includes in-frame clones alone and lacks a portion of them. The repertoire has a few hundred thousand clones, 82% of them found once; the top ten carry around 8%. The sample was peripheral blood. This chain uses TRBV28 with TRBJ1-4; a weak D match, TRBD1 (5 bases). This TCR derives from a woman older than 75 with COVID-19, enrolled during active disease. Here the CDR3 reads CASSRSGGTNEKLFF. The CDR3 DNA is TGTGCCAGCAGTCGGTCGGGGGGTACTAATGAAAAACTGTTTTTT.